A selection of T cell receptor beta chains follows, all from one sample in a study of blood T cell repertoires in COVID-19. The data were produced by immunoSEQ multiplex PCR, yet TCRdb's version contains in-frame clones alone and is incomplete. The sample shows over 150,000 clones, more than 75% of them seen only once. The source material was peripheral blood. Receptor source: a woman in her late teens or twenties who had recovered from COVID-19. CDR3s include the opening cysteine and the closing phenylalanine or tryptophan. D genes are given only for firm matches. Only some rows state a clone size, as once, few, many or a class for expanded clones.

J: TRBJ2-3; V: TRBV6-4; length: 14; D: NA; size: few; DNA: TGTGCCAGCAGTGACTCTGCGGGCACAGATACGCAGTATTTT; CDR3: CASSDSAGTDTQYF
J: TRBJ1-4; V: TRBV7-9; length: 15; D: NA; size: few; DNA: TGTGCCAGCAGCCTTGGTCGGTCAGGGCTTGAAAAACTGTTTTTT; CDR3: CASSLGRSGLEKLFF
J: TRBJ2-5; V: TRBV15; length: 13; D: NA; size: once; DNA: TGTGCCACCAGCAGGTCCTCCCAAGAGACCCAGTACTTC; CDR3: CATSRSSQETQYF
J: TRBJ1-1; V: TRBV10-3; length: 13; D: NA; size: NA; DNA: TGTGCCATCAGCTTAACACAGAACACTGAAGCTTTCTTT; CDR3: CAISLTQNTEAFF
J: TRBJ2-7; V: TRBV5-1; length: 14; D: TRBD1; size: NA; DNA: TGCGCCAGCAAACCCGGACAGGGGGCCTACGAGCAGTACTTC; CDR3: CASKPGQGAYEQYF
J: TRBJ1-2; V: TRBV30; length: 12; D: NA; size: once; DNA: TGTGCCTGGAGTGTCAGATGGGAGGGCTACACCTTC; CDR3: CAWSVRWEGYTF
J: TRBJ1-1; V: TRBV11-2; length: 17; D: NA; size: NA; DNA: TGTGCCAGCAGCTTCCGACCGGGAGGGGTCACCGGGCCTGAAGCTTTCTTT; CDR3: CASSFRPGGVTGPEAFF
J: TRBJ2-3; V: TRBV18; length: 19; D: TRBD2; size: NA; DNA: TGTGCCAGCTCACCACGAGCTTTTACGATAGCGGGGGCCACAGATACGCAGTATTTT; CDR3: CASSPRAFTIAGATDTQYF
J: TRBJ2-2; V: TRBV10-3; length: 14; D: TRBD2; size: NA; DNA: TGTGCCATCAGTGATACGGGAGGGGCCGGGGAGCTGTTTTTT; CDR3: CAISDTGGAGELFF
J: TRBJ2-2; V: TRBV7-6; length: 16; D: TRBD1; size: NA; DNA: TGTGCCAGCAGCCTAGTAGGGACAGGAAAAACCGGGGAGCTGTTTTTT; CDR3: CASSLVGTGKTGELFF
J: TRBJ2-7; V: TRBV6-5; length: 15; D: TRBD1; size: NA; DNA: TGTGCCAGCAGTCCCCCAGGGGGAATGGTGTACGAGCAGTACTTC; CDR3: CASSPPGGMVYEQYF
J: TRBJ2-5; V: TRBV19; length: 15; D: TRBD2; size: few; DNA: TGTGCCAGTAGTATAGGAGGCGGGAGCCCGGAGACCCAGTACTTC; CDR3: CASSIGGGSPETQYF
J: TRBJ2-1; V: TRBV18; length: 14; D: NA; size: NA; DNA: TGTGCCAGCTCACCACGGTCTGAGGGCGGTGAGCAGTTCTTC; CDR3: CASSPRSEGGEQFF
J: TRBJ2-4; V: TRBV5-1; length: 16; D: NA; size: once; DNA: TGCGCCAGCAGCTCAGGAGGGGCTCTAGCCAAAAACATTCAGTACTTC; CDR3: CASSSGGALAKNIQYF
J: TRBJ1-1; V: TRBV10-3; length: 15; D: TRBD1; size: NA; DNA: TGTGCCATCAGTGAAATGGACAGGGGGATGACTGAAGCTTTCTTT; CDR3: CAISEMDRGMTEAFF
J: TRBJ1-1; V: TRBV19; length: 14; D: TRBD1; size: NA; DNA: TGTGCCAGTAAGGGGGCGCAGGGGAACACTGAAGCTTTCTTT; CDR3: CASKGAQGNTEAFF
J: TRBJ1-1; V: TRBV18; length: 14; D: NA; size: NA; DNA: TGTGCCAGCTCACCACCGGCAGGGTACACTGAAGCTTTCTTT; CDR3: CASSPPAGYTEAFF
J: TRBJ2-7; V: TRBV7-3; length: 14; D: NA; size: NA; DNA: TGTGCCAGCAGCCCGAATACGGGGGATTCCGAGCAGTACTTC; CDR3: CASSPNTGDSEQYF
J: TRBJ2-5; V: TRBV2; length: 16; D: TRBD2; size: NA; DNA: TGTGCCAGCAGTGTGGTAGCGGGGGGGCAGTTGGAGACCCAGTACTTC; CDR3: CASSVVAGGQLETQYF
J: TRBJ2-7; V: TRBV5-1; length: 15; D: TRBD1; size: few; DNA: TGCGCCAGCAGCTTCCTGACAGGGATTGGGTACGAGCAGTACTTC; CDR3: CASSFLTGIGYEQYF
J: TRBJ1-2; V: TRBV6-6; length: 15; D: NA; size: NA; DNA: TGTGCCAGCAGCCACGTAGGGGACTATAACTATGGCTACACCTTC; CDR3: CASSHVGDYNYGYTF
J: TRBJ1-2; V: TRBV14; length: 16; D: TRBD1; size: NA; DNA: TGTGCCAGCAGCTTAACCACAGGGGGCCTGGGCTATGGCTACACCTTC; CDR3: CASSLTTGGLGYGYTF
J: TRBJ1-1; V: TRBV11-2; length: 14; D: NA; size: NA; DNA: TGTGCCAGCAGCTTAGACGGGTTCGGCACTGAAGCTTTCTTT; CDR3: CASSLDGFGTEAFF
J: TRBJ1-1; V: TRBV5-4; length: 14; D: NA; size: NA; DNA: TGTGCCAGCAGCTTCGTTTCAGGGAACACTGAAGCTTTCTTT; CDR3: CASSFVSGNTEAFF
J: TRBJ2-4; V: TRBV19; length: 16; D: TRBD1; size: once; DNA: TGTGCCAGTAGTATGGTGTGGCAGGGGGCCGACTACATTCAGTACTTC; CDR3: CASSMVWQGADYIQYF